This TCR beta chain was observed in a study of T cells in Graves' hyperthyroidism and ophthalmopathy. Study-level results: From stable hyperthyroidism, ophthalmopathy was separated by a 13 V-J model.

Not enrolled were patients with uncontrolled infection, other autoimmune disease, pregnancy or lactation. Each diagnosis was grounded in clinical symptoms, serum thyroxine and TRAb, thyroid ultrasound, and orbital computed tomography. PBMCs were sourced from 9 to 10 ml fresh peripheral blood. This clonotype was seen ten or more times. The antigen is undetermined. RNA transcripts served as the template for amplifying TCR beta CDR3 regions. The primer set for the first-round RT-PCR of the TCR CDR3 was HTBI. TCRdb reprocessed the multiplex PCR reads via MiXCR and lists one record per CDR3 protein. Of some 350,000 distinct CDR3 sequences listed, around 14% were seen once; the top ten hold roughly 26%. Sequencing input: blood. The sequence was collected from a woman aged 18 to 35 with Graves' hyperthyroidism that later progressed to Graves' ophthalmopathy.

CDR3 DNA: TGTGCCAGCAGTATTCTTAGGGGGCAAGTTCCCAATCAGCCCCAGCATTTT. It translates to CASSILRGQVPNQPQHF. The rearrangement joins TRBV28 to TRBJ1-5; 7 positions match TRBD1. Trimming at V came to 5 bases and at J to 3 bases, leaving 13 bases not matched to a gene. CDR3 length: 17 amino acids. Germline V gene sequence: CDR1 MDHEN, CDR2 SYDVKM.